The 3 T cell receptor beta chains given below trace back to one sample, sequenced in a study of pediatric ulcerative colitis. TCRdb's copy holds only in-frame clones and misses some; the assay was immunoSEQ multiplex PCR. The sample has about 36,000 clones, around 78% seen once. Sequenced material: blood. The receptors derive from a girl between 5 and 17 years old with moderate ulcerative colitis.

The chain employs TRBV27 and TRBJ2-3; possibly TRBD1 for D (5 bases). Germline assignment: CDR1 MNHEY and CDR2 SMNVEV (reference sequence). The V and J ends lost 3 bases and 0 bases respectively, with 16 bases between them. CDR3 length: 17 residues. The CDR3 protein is CASSFAWTHTSTDTQYF. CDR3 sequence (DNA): TGTGCCAGCAGTTTTGCCTGGACACATACTAGCACAGATACGCAGTATTTT.

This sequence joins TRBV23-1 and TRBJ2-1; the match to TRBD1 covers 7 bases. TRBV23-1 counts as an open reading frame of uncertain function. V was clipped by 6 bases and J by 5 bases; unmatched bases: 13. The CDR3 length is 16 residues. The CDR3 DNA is TGCGCCAGCAGAAAGTTCCCCCGGGACAGTCACAATGAGCAGTTCTTC. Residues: CASRKFPRDSHNEQFF.

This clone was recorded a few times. CDR3 bases: TGTGCCAGCAGCCAATATTATCAGGGGGCTTCACCCCTCCACTTT. It encodes CASSQYYQGASPLHF. The V call is TRBV14, the J call TRBJ1-6; 8 bases fit TRBD1. Per germline, CDR1 SGHDN and CDR2 FVKESK. The CDR3 covers 15 residues. With V trimmed by 2 bases and J by 9 bases, 6 bases remained unmatched.